Listed below are T cell receptor beta chains from one sample, sequenced in a study of blood T cell repertoires in COVID-19. Repertoires were generated with immunoSEQ multiplex PCR, while TCRdb's copy carries only in-frame clones and drops some. The sample shows 250,000 or so clones, roughly 86% of them seen only once. What was sequenced was peripheral blood. The receptors shown here come from a woman aged 55-70 years with acute or convalescent COVID-19. Both conserved end residues are part of each CDR3. Each record gives: V gene, clone size, D gene, J gene, CDR3 DNA, CDR3 protein. A D gene is named only where the DNA matches it firmly. The size entry is marked missing in some rows and otherwise reads once, few, many or a size class.

V gene: TRBV6-1
clone size: once
D gene: TRBD1
J gene: TRBJ1-2
CDR3 DNA: TGTGCCAGCAGTGTGGACAGGGGTCGGGCTAACTATGGCTACACCTTC
CDR3 protein: CASSVDRGRANYGYTF

V gene: TRBV19
clone size: few
D gene: .
J gene: TRBJ2-5
CDR3 DNA: TGTGCCAGTATGTCAGGGGGGCAAGAGACCCAGTACTTC
CDR3 protein: CASMSGGQETQYF

V gene: TRBV18
clone size: .
D gene: TRBD1
J gene: TRBJ2-1
CDR3 DNA: TGTGCCAGCTCCCAAGGGACAGAGTACAATGAGCAGTTCTTC
CDR3 protein: CASSQGTEYNEQFF

V gene: TRBV19
clone size: .
D gene: .
J gene: TRBJ1-1
CDR3 DNA: TGTGCCAGCCGGGACACCTACACTGAAGCTTTCTTT
CDR3 protein: CASRDTYTEAFF

V gene: TRBV19
clone size: once
D gene: TRBD1
J gene: TRBJ1-2
CDR3 DNA: TGTGCCAGTACCCCAGGGGGCTGGGGCGGCTACACCTTC
CDR3 protein: CASTPGGWGGYTF

V gene: TRBV24-1
clone size: .
D gene: .
J gene: TRBJ2-7
CDR3 DNA: TGTGCCACCAGTGATTTAAGGGGCGAGCAGTACTTC
CDR3 protein: CATSDLRGEQYF

V gene: TRBV30
clone size: .
D gene: .
J gene: TRBJ1-1
CDR3 DNA: TGTGCCTGGAGTATACAGGGGAACACTGAAGCTTTCTTT
CDR3 protein: CAWSIQGNTEAFF

V gene: TRBV30
clone size: .
D gene: .
J gene: TRBJ1-3
CDR3 DNA: TGTGCCTGGAGAAATATTTTACGGGGGAATGGAAACACCATATATTTT
CDR3 protein: CAWRNILRGNGNTIYF

V gene: TRBV4-2
clone size: .
D gene: TRBD1
J gene: TRBJ1-2
CDR3 DNA: TGTGCCAGCAGCCAAGATCAGGGACAGGGAGCTAACTATGGCTACACCTTC
CDR3 protein: CASSQDQGQGANYGYTF

V gene: TRBV27
clone size: .
D gene: .
J gene: TRBJ2-2
CDR3 DNA: TGTGCCAGCAGACAGGGGGGGGCCGGGGAGCTGTTTTTT
CDR3 protein: CASRQGGAGELFF

V gene: TRBV2
clone size: .
D gene: TRBD2
J gene: TRBJ2-2
CDR3 DNA: TGTGCCAGCAGCCCTAAGGGACTAGCTTCGACCGGGGAGCTGTTTTTT
CDR3 protein: CASSPKGLASTGELFF

V gene: TRBV7-8
clone size: once
D gene: .
J gene: TRBJ1-2
CDR3 DNA: TGTGCCAGCAGCCCCCCGGGCTATGGCTACACCTTC
CDR3 protein: CASSPPGYGYTF

V gene: TRBV28
clone size: .
D gene: .
J gene: TRBJ1-2
CDR3 DNA: TGTGCCAGCAGTTTAGTTGGCAGGGCCTATGGCTACACCTTC
CDR3 protein: CASSLVGRAYGYTF

V gene: TRBV11-2
clone size: .
D gene: .
J gene: TRBJ1-2
CDR3 DNA: TGTGCCAGCAGCCACCACCGGGAGTCTAACTATGGCTACACCTTC
CDR3 protein: CASSHHRESNYGYTF

V gene: TRBV6-2/TRBV6-3
clone size: .
D gene: .
J gene: TRBJ2-7
CDR3 DNA: TGTGCCAGCAGCCTACCTGGAGGGAACTACGAGCAGTACTTC
CDR3 protein: CASSLPGGNYEQYF

V gene: TRBV7-9
clone size: once
D gene: .
J gene: TRBJ1-6
CDR3 DNA: TGTGCCAGCAGCTTCTATCGACAGGCCGATGGTTCACCCCTCCACTTT
CDR3 protein: CASSFYRQADGSPLHF

V gene: TRBV7-7
clone size: .
D gene: .
J gene: TRBJ2-3
CDR3 DNA: TGTGCCAGCAGCTCGACGGGAACCGCAGATACGCAGTATTTT
CDR3 protein: CASSSTGTADTQYF

V gene: TRBV5-1
clone size: .
D gene: .
J gene: TRBJ1-4
CDR3 DNA: TGCGCCAGCAGCCTTCGACAGGCGCGATCTAATGAAAAACTGTTTTTT
CDR3 protein: CASSLRQARSNEKLFF

V gene: TRBV18
clone size: few
D gene: .
J gene: TRBJ1-5
CDR3 DNA: TGTGCCAGCTCCCGATTTGATCCAGGGGCTTATAGCAATCAGCCCCAGCATTTT
CDR3 protein: CASSRFDPGAYSNQPQHF

V gene: TRBV5-6
clone size: .
D gene: TRBD2
J gene: TRBJ2-5
CDR3 DNA: TGTGCCAGCAGACGCGGGGGGCTCGGAGAGACCCAGTACTTC
CDR3 protein: CASRRGGLGETQYF

V gene: TRBV28
clone size: .
D gene: .
J gene: TRBJ2-7
CDR3 DNA: TGTGCCAGCAGTTTGTTTCAGGGAACAATGATTCAGGACGAGCAGTACTTC
CDR3 protein: CASSLFQGTMIQDEQYF

V gene: TRBV25-1
clone size: .
D gene: TRBD1
J gene: TRBJ1-1
CDR3 DNA: TGTGCCAGCAGTGAATTGACAGGGGGCGGCACTGAAGCTTTCTTT
CDR3 protein: CASSELTGGGTEAFF

V gene: TRBV6-1
clone size: .
D gene: TRBD1
J gene: TRBJ1-6
CDR3 DNA: TGTGCCAGCAGTGAGTCGGACAGGGAAGGTCGAAGGAATTCACCCCTCCACTTT
CDR3 protein: CASSESDREGRRNSPLHF

V gene: TRBV19
clone size: .
D gene: TRBD1
J gene: TRBJ1-5
CDR3 DNA: TGTGCCAGTAGGTCTTCGACAGGGGAGGACCAGCCCCAGCATTTT
CDR3 protein: CASRSSTGEDQPQHF

V gene: TRBV13
clone size: .
D gene: TRBD1
J gene: TRBJ2-7
CDR3 DNA: TGTGCCAGCAGCCGAACGGGACAGGGGGTTTACGAGCAGTACTTC
CDR3 protein: CASSRTGQGVYEQYF

V gene: TRBV18
clone size: .
D gene: TRBD1
J gene: TRBJ1-2
CDR3 DNA: TGTGCCAGCTCACCTCCGGGACAGGGGGTCTATGGCTACACCTTC
CDR3 protein: CASSPPGQGVYGYTF

V gene: TRBV5-4
clone size: .
D gene: .
J gene: TRBJ2-7
CDR3 DNA: TGTGCCAGCAGCTTGGGCCGCGATGCCTACGAGCAGTACTTC
CDR3 protein: CASSLGRDAYEQYF

V gene: TRBV11-2
clone size: .
D gene: .
J gene: TRBJ1-1
CDR3 DNA: TGTGCCAGCAGCTTGGGAAGGGGAACTGAAGCTTTCTTT
CDR3 protein: CASSLGRGTEAFF

V gene: TRBV7-2
clone size: .
D gene: .
J gene: TRBJ2-5
CDR3 DNA: TGTGCCAGCAGGAATCGGGAGCAAGAGACCCAGTACTTC
CDR3 protein: CASRNREQETQYF

V gene: TRBV12-3/TRBV12-4
clone size: .
D gene: .
J gene: TRBJ2-7
CDR3 DNA: TGTGCCAGCAGTCAGGGTAGGGGCTACGAGCAGTACTTC
CDR3 protein: CASSQGRGYEQYF

V gene: TRBV7-2
clone size: .
D gene: TRBD1
J gene: TRBJ2-5
CDR3 DNA: TGTGCCAGCAGCTGGGACAGGGGGGAGACCCAGTACTTC
CDR3 protein: CASSWDRGETQYF

V gene: TRBV7-8
clone size: .
D gene: TRBD1
J gene: TRBJ2-7
CDR3 DNA: TGTGCCAGCAGCGCAGGGACAGGGGCTCCCTACGAGCAGTACTTC
CDR3 protein: CASSAGTGAPYEQYF

V gene: TRBV5-1
clone size: .
D gene: TRBD1
J gene: TRBJ1-1
CDR3 DNA: TGCGCCAGCGGAGAACAGGGGGCGAACACTGAAGCTTTCTTT
CDR3 protein: CASGEQGANTEAFF

V gene: TRBV28
clone size: .
D gene: TRBD2
J gene: TRBJ2-5
CDR3 DNA: TGTGCCAGCAGTTTTTTGGCTAGCGGGGCTCAAGAGACCCAGTACTTC
CDR3 protein: CASSFLASGAQETQYF

V gene: TRBV2
clone size: .
D gene: TRBD1
J gene: TRBJ1-3
CDR3 DNA: TGTGCCAGCAGCGCAGGGGGAATGTACGGAAACACCATATATTTT
CDR3 protein: CASSAGGMYGNTIYF